This TCR beta chain stems from a study of blood T cell repertoires in COVID-19. As for the study in general: Material from acute and convalescent COVID-19 was sourced from the United States, Italy and Spain. T cells, B-cell-depleted T cells, or PBMCs provided the cDNA or gDNA that served as material.

Original processing methods: By means of reference gene primer amplification, nucleated cell counts were estimated. Assay used: immunoSEQ multiplex PCR; TCRdb lists only in-frame clones, some missing. Clonal size and the V and J genes are those of that table, whereas D and trimming came from the DNA. The sample holds tens of thousands of clones, 75% to 90% seen once. Sequencing input: peripheral blood. The TCR comes from a woman in her fifties or sixties with active COVID-19.

CDR3 coding DNA: TGTGCCAGCAGGCAGTCCGGGACATGGGGGATAAATGAAAAACTGTTTTTT. Amino acids: CASRQSGTWGINEKLFF. The V call is TRBV27, the J call TRBJ1-4; D might be TRBD1 (6 bases). The V end was cut by 6 bases, the J end by 5 bases, with 22 bases between. The CDR3 is 17 residues long. Germline assignment: CDR1 MNHEY and CDR2 SMNVEV (reference sequence).